This TCR beta chain comes out of a study of T-cell memory formation after mild COVID-19 (dated by TCRdb to the early 2020s). Study-wide context: TCR sequence clusters from the two donors were found to be largely donor specific. In a couple of donors, T-cell clones that expanded and contracted after mild COVID-19 were tracked by sequencing TCRalpha and TCRbeta repertoires over time. Two young, previously healthy adult volunteers made up the cohort, one male and one female. General study outcomes and caveats: Clones contracting from day 15 to 85 had balanced CD4/CD8 phenotypes, while a second wave expanding from day 15 to 37 was biased towards CD4+. Some responding clones were detected in pre-infection memory, which suggested that pre-existing cross-reactive memory T cells had joined the SARS-CoV-2 response. Contracting CD4+ clones were located mainly in the CM and EM memory subsets, whereas CD8+ clones were found to be enriched in EMRA. SARS-CoV-2 specificity of the second-wave clones peaking on day 37 was not confirmed. The study covered only a couple of mild cases, and larger cohorts including severe cases with pre-infection samples were considered necessary.

The sequencer was an Illumina NovaSeq 6000. Using 5'RACE with constant-segment primers, TCRalpha and TCRbeta cDNA libraries were constructed, with sample barcodes and unique molecular identifiers added in the process. Trizol reagent was used to extract RNA from every sample. Libraries were amplified in two PCR steps, with a second sample barcode and Illumina TruSeq adapters added in the second step. Sequencing of the libraries was done on an Illumina NovaSeq, producing 2 x 150 bp paired-end reads. The authors processed their data as follows. With migec v1.2.7, reads were demultiplexed and then collapsed into UMI-guided consensus sequences. With mixcr v2.1.11, UMI consensuses were aligned to TRA and TRB V and J templates and assembled into clonotypes. A clonotype was counted as expanded or contracted only if both edgeR and NoisET called the change significant, with noise models trained on biological replicates. For edgeR calls, the cutoffs were a false discovery rate-adjusted p below 0.01 and a log2 fold-change threshold of 1. As an exploratory analysis of dynamics, max-normalized trajectories of the 1000 most abundant clonotypes were examined by PCA with hierarchical clustering. Separately sequenced CD4+ and CD8+ repertoires were used to assign the CD4 or CD8 phenotype of responding clones. The raw public reads went through TCRdb reprocessing: fastp at Q25, MiXCR clone calling, in-frame beta chains kept. Each entry merges the rows of one CDR3 protein and shows their most common DNA and genes. The V and J calls reflect TCRdb's pipeline rather than the authors' work. Present in this sample are a few hundred thousand distinct CDR3 sequences, under 25% of which were seen just once. The ten most abundant clones make up around 13% of the sample.

Worth noting for this clonotype: Its antigen has not been determined. No base quality values were provided; no much bigger clone lies one nucleotide off.

Ficoll-Paque density gradient centrifugation was used to isolate PBMCs. Germline trimming amounts to 0 bases on V and 0 bases on J, with 5 as the count of junction bases outside the gene matches. The CDR3 runs 18 residues from the cysteine to the phenylalanine. The retained sequence is limited to the CDR3, 54 bases, with the frame set at the first base. Based on the germline V gene, the CDR1 and CDR2 sequences are MRHNA and SNTAGT. In this chain, TRBV6-4 is recombined with TRBJ2-1; TRBD2 aligns with 10 central bases. The clonotype originates from an adult woman who had mild COVID-19 (a few samples of this study predate the infection). The sample titles of this study are shuffled in the database, so cell type and time point are left out; the donor was told from shared clones. Sequenced sample: PBMCs or a T cell subset sorted from them (not recorded which). The DNA is TGTGCCAGCAGTGACTCGCGGACTAGCGGCCCCTCCTACAATGAGCAGTTCTTC. Translated, this is CASSDSRTSGPSYNEQFF.